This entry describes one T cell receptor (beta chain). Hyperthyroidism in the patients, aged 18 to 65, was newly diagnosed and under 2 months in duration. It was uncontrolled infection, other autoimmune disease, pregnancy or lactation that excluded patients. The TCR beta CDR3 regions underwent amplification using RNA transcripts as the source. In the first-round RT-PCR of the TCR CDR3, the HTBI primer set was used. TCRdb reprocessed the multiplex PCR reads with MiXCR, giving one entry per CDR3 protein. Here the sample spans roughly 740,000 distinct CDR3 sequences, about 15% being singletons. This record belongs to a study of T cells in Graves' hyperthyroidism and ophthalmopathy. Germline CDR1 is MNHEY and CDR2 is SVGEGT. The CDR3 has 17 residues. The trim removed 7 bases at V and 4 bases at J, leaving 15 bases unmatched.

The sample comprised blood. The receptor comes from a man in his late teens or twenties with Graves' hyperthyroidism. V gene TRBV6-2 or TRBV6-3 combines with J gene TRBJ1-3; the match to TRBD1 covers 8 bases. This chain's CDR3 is CASTPRNRGSSGNTIYF. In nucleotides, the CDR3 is TGTGCCAGCACCCCCCGCAACAGGGGGTCGAGCGGAAACACCATATATTTT.